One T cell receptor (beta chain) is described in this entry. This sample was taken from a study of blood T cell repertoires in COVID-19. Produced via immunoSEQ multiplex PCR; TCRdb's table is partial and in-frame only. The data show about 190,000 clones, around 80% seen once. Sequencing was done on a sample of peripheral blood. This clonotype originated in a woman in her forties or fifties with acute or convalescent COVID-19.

The CDR3 nucleotides are TGTGCTAGTGGTTTGGGGACAGGCAATCAGCCCCAGCATTTT. It encodes CASGLGTGNQPQHF. V usage is TRBV12-5 and J usage is TRBJ1-5; tentative D call: TRBD1 (6 bases). This CDR3 region has 14 residues. Trimming left V 1 base short and J 2 bases short, with 6 bases between. In germline, CDR1 is LGHNT, CDR2 FRNRAP.